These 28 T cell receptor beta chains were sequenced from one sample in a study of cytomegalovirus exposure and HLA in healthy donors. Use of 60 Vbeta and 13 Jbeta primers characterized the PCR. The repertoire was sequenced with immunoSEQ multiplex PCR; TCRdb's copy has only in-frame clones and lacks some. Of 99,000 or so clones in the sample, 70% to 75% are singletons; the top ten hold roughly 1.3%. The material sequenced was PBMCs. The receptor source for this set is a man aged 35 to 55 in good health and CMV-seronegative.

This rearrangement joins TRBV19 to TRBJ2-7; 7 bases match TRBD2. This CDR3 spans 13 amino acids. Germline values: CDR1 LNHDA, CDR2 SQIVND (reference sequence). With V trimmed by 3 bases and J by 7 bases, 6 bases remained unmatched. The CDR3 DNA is TGTGCCAGTAGTATGGCGGGAGCGGTGGAGCAGTACTTC. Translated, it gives CASSMAGAVEQYF.

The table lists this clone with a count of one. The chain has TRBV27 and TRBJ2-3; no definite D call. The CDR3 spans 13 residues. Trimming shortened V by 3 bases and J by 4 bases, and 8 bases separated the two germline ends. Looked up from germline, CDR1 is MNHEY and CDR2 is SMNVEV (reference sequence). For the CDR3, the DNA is TGTGCCAGCAGTTTTCCCCGTTCAGATACGCAGTATTTT. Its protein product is CASSFPRSDTQYF.

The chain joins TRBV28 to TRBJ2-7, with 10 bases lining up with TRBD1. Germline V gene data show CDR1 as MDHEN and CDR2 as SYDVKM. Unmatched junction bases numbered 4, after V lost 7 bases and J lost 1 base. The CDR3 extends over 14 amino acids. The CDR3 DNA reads TGTGCCAGCACCCGGGACAGGGGATCCTACGAGCAGTACTTC. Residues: CASTRDRGSYEQYF.

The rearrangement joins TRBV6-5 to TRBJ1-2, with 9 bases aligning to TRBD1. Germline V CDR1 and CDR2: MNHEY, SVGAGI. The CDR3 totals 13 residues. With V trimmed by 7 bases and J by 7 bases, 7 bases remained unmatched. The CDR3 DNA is TGTGCCAGCACCTTAACAGGGGGCGGTGGCTACACCTTC. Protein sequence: CASTLTGGGGYTF.

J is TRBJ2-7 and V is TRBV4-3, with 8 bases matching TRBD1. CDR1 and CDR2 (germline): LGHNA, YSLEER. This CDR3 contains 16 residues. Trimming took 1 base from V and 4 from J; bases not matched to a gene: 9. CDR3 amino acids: CASSQAPDRERYEQYF. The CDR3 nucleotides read TGCGCCAGCAGCCAAGCCCCGGACAGGGAGCGTTACGAGCAGTACTTC.

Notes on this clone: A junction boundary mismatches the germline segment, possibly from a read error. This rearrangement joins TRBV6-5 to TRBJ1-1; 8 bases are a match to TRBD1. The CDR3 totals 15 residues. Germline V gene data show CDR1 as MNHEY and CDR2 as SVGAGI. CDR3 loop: CASSNSGQARPEAFF. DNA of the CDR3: TGTGCCAGCAGTAACTCGGGACAGGCCCGACCCGAAGCTTTCTTT.

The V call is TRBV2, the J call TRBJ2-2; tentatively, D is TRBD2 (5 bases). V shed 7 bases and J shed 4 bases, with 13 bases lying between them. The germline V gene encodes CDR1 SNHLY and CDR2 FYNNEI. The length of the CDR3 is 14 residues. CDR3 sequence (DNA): TGTGCCAGCAACTCCGTCCGGGGCACCGGGGAGCTGTTTTTT. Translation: CASNSVRGTGELFF.

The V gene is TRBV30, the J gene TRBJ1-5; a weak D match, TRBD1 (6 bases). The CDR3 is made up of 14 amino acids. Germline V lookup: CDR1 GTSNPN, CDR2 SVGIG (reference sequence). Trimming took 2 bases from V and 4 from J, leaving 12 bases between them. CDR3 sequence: CAWSRQAFNQPQHF. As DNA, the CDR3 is TGTGCCTGGAGTCGACAGGCGTTTAATCAGCCCCAGCATTTT. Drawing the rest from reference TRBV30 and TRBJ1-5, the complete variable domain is SQTIHQWPATLVQPVGSPLSLECTVEGTSNPNLYWYRQAAGRGLQLLFYSVGIGQISSEVPQNLSASRPQDRQFILSSKKLLLSDSGFYLCAWSRQAFNQPQHFGDGTRLSIL.

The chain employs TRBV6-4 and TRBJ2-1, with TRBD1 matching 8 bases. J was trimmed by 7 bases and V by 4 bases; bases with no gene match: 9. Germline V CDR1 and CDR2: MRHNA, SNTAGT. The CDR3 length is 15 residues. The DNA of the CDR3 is TGTGCCAGCAGTGCTGGGCAGGGGGCGGGTAATGAGCAGTTCTTC. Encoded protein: CASSAGQGAGNEQFF.

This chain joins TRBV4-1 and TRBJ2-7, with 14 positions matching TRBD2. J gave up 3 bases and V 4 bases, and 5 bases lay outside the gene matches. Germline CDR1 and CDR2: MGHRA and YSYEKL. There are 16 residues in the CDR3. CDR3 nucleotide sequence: TGCGCCAGCAGCCCAAGACTAGCGGGGGGGATCTACGAGCAGTACTTC. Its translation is CASSPRLAGGIYEQYF.

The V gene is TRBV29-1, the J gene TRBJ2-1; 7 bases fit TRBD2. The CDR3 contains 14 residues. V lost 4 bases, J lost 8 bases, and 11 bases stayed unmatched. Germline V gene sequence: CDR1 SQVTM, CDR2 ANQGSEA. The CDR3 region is CSVVGAGAIDEQFF. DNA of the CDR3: TGCAGCGTTGTTGGGGCGGGAGCTATAGATGAGCAGTTCTTC.

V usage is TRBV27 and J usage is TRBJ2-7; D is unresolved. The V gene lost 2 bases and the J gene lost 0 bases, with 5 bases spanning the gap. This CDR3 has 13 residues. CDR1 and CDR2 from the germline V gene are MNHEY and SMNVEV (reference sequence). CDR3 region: CASSLESSYEQYF. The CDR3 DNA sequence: TGTGCCAGCAGTTTAGAGAGCTCCTACGAGCAGTACTTC.

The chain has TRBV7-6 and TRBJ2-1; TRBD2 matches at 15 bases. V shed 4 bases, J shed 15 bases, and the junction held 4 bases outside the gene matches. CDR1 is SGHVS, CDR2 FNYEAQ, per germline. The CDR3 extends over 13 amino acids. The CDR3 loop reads CASSSGLAGGWFF. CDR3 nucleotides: TGTGCCAGCAGCTCTGGACTAGCGGGAGGGTGGTTCTTC.

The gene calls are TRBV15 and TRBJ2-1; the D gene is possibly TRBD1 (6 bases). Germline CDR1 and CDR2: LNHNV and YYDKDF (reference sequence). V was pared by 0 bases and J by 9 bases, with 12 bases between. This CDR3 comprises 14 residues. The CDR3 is CATSRDLQGTEQFF. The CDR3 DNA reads TGTGCCACCAGCAGAGATCTTCAGGGGACTGAGCAGTTCTTC.

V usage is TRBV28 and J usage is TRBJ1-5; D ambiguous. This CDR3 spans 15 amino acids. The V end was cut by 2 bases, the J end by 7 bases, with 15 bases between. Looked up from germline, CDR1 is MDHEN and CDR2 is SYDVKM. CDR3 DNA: TGTGCCAGCAGTTTAGGGTTTTCGGGGAGCCAGCCCCAGCATTTT. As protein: CASSLGFSGSQPQHF. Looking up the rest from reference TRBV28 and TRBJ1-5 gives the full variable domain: DVKVTQSSRYLVKRTGEKVFLECVQDMDHENMFWYRQDPGLGLRLIYFSYDVKMKEKGDIPEGYSVSREKKERFSLILESASTNQTSMYLCASSLGFSGSQPQHFGDGTRLSIL.

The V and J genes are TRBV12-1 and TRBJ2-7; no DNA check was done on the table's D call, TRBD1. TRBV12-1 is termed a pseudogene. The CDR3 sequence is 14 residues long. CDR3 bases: TGTGCCAGCAGCTCACAGGGCCTCTCCTACGAGCAGTACTTC. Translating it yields CASSSQGLSYEQYF.

This chain's CDR3 is CASSISGGSADTQYF. Written as DNA, the CDR3 is TGCGCCAGCAGCATAAGCGGGGGGAGTGCAGATACGCAGTATTTT. The gene calls are TRBV5-1 and TRBJ2-3; 9 bases match TRBD2. CDR1 SGHRS and CDR2 YFSETQ come from the germline V gene. Germline trimming cut 4 bases from V and 4 bases from J; bases unmatched to any gene: 7. This CDR3 comprises 15 residues.

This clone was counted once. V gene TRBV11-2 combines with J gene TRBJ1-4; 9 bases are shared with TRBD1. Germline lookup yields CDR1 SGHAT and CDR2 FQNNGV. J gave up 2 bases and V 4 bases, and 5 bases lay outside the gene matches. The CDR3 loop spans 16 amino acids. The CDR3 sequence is CASSSGTGLTNEKLFF. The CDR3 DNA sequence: TGTGCCAGCAGCTCCGGGACAGGGTTGACTAATGAAAAACTGTTTTTT.

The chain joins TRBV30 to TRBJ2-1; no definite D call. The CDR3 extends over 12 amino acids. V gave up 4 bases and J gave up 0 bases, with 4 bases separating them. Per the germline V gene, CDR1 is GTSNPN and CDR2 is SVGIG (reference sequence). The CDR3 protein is CAWTYSYNEQFF. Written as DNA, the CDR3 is TGTGCCTGGACGTACTCCTACAATGAGCAGTTCTTC.

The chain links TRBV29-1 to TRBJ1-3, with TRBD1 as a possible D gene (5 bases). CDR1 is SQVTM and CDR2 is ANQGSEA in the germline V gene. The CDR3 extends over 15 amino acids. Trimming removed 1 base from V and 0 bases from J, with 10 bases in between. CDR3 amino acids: CSVEGWGNSGNTIYF. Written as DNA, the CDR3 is TGCAGCGTTGAAGGGTGGGGCAACTCTGGAAACACCATATATTTT.

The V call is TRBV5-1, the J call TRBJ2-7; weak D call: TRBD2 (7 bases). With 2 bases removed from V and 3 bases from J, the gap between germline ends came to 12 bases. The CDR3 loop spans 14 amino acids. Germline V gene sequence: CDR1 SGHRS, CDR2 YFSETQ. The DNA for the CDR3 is TGCGCCAGCAGCTTCGGGGGGCCCCTCTACGAGCAGTACTTC. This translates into CASSFGGPLYEQYF.

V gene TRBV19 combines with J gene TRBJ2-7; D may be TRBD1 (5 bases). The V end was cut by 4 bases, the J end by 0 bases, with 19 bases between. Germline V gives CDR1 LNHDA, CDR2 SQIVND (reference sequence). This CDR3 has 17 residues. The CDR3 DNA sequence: TGTGCCAGTAGTACCCCCCACAGGAACCCGAGCTCCTACGAGCAGTACTTC. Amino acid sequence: CASSTPHRNPSSYEQYF.

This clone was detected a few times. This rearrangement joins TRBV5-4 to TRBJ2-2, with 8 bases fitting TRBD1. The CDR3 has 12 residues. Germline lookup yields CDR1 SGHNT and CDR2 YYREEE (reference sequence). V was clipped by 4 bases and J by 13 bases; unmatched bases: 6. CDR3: CASSNRGLGLFF. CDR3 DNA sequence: TGTGCCAGCAGCAACAGGGGGTTGGGGCTGTTTTTT.

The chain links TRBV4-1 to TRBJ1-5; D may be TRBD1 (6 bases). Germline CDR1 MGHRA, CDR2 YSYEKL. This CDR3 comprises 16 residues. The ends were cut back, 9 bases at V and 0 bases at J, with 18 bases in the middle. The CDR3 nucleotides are TGCGCCAGTCGCTCCGTCCACAGGGATAGCAATCAGCCCCAGCATTTT. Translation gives CASRSVHRDSNQPQHF.

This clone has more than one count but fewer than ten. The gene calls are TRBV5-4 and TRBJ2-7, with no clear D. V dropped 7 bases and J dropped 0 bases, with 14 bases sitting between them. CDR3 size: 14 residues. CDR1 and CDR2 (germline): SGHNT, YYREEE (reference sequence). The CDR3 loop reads CASHLEQSSYEQYF. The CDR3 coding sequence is TGTGCCAGCCACCTCGAGCAAAGCTCCTACGAGCAGTACTTC.

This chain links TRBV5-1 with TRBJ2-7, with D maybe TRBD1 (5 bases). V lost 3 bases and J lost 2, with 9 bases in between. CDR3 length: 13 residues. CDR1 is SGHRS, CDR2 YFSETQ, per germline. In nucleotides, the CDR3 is TGCGCCAGCAGCTCGGACATACCCTACGAGCAGTACTTC. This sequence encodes CASSSDIPYEQYF.

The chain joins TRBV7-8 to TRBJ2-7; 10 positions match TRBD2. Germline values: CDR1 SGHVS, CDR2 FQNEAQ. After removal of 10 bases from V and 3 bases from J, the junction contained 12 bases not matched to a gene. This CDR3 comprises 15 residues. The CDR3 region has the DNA TGTGCCACCAAGCGGTCTAGCGGGAGTTACTACGAGCAGTACTTC. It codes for CATKRSSGSYYEQYF.

CDR3 coding DNA: TGCGCCAGCAGCCAAGACGGACTCCAAGAGACCCAGTACTTC. Encoded protein: CASSQDGLQETQYF. The chain links TRBV4-3 to TRBJ2-5; a weak D match, TRBD2 (5 bases). Per the germline V gene, CDR1 is LGHNA and CDR2 is YSLEER. V gave up 0 bases and J gave up 1 base, with 6 bases separating them. CDR3 size: 14 residues.